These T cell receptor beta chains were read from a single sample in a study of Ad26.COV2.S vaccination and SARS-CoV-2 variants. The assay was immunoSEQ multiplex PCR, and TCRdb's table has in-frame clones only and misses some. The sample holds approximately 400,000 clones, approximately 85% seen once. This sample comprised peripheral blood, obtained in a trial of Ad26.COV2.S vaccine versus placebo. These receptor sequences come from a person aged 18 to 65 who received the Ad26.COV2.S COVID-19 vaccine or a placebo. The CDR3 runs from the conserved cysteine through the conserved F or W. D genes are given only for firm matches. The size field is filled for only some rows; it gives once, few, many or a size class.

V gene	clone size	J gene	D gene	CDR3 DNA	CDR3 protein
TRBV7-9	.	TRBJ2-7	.	TGTGCCAGCAGCTTAGGTGTCCGGTACGAGCAGTACTTC	CASSLGVRYEQYF
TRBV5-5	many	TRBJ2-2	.	TGTGCCAGCAGCGGGATGAGGGATTCGAACACCGGGGAGCTGTTTTTT	CASSGMRDSNTGELFF
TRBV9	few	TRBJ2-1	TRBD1	TGTGCCAGCAGCGTTTTATCAGGGGGTGAGCAGTTCTTC	CASSVLSGGEQFF
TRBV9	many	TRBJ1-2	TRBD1	TGTGCCAGCAGCGCTCAGGGGGCTTCTCGAGGCTACACCTTC	CASSAQGASRGYTF
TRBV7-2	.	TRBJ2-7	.	TGTGCCAGCAGCAAGGGATCTACGGCTAGCGAGCAGTACTTC	CASSKGSTASEQYF
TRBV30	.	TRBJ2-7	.	TGTGCCTGGAGTGACAGGGAACACAGGGTTCGGGGCTACGAGCAGTACTTC	CAWSDREHRVRGYEQYF
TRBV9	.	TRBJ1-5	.	TGTGCCAGCAGCGTAGGCGAGGGATCTGGTCAGCCCCAGCATTTT	CASSVGEGSGQPQHF
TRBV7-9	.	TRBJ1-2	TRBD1	TGTGCCAGCAGCACGTGGGGACAGACACTTTATGGCTACACCTTC	CASSTWGQTLYGYTF
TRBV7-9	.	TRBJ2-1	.	TGTGCCAGCAGCCCCTCTGGAAAAGGGACTCAATACAATGAGCAGTTCTTC	CASSPSGKGTQYNEQFF
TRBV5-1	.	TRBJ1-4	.	TGCGCCAGCAGCTTGGGTGGGGTCGGGAATGAAAAACTGTTTTTT	CASSLGGVGNEKLFF
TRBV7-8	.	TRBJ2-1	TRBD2	TGTGCCAGCAGCTCAGGAGGGACGGGAGGGATTAGCGGGGGCTACTACAATGAGCAGTTCTTC	CASSSGGTGGISGGYYNEQFF
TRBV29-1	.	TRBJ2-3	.	TGCAGCGTTGCGCGGAAGGATAGCACAGATACGCAGTATTTT	CSVARKDSTDTQYF
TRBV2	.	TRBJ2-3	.	TGTGCCAGCAGTTATAGCACAGATACGCAGTATTTT	CASSYSTDTQYF
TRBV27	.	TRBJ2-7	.	TGTGCCAGCAGTTTCGGGGGAAACTCGGGGCAGTACTTC	CASSFGGNSGQYF
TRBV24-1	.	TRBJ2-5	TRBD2	TGTGCCACAGCCGGGACTAGCGGAACCCAAGAGACCCAGTACTTC	CATAGTSGTQETQYF
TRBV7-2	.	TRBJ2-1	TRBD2	TGTGCCAGCACCCCCGGACTAGCCTACAATGAGCAGTTCTTC	CASTPGLAYNEQFF
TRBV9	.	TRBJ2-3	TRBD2	TGTGCCAGCTCAATAGCGGGTAAAGCAGATACGCAGTATTTT	CASSIAGKADTQYF
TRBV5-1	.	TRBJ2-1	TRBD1	TGCGCCAGCAGCCAACGGACAGGGGGCGCGTCGAATGAGCAGTTCTTC	CASSQRTGGASNEQFF
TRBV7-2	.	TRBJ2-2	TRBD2	TGTGCCAGCAGCGGGACTAGTGTAAACACCGGGGAGCTGTTTTTT	CASSGTSVNTGELFF
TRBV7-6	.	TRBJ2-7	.	TGTGCCAGCAGCGCCGGCCCGAACTACGAGCAGTACTTC	CASSAGPNYEQYF
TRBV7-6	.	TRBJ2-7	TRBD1	TGTGCCAGCACCCTAATCCCGACAGGGGGTGACTACGAGCAGTACTTC	CASTLIPTGGDYEQYF
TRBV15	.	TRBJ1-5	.	TGTGCCACCAGCAGAGCGGCAGGCGGGAATCAGCCCCAGCATTTT	CATSRAAGGNQPQHF
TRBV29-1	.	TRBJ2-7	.	TGCAGCGTTGGAACACGGAACATGGAGTCCGAGCAGTACTTC	CSVGTRNMESEQYF
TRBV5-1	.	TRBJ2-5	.	TGCGCCAGCAGCTTGGCCAAAGGGGGGGCGGATCAAGAGACCCAGTACTTC	CASSLAKGGADQETQYF
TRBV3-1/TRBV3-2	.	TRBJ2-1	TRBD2	TGTGCCAGCCAGCGGGGGAACAATGAGCAGTTCTTC	CASQRGNNEQFF